Presented here are 10 T cell receptor beta chains from one specimen sequenced in a study of blood T cell repertoires in COVID-19. Repertoires were generated with immunoSEQ multiplex PCR, while TCRdb's copy carries only in-frame clones and drops some. The sample carries fewer than 300,000 clones, 91% recorded once. Sequencing used peripheral blood. The receptors shown here come from a woman aged 30 to 39 with COVID-19, enrolled during active disease.

This chain joins TRBV5-8 and TRBJ2-7, with TRBD2 matching over 10 bases. The CDR3 has 15 amino acids. V gave up 4 bases and J gave up 6 bases; unmatched junction bases: 10. CDR1 and CDR2 (germline): SGHTS, YDEGEE. DNA of the CDR3: TGTGCCAGCAGCGCCGGACTAGCGGCGAGGGGCGAGCAGTACTTC. This translates into CASSAGLAARGEQYF.

The V and J genes are TRBV27 and TRBJ1-5, with TRBD1 matching 10 bases. The germline V gene encodes CDR1 MNHEY and CDR2 SMNVEV (reference sequence). V lost 4 bases, J lost 4 bases, and 4 bases stayed unmatched. The CDR3 loop spans 15 amino acids. The CDR3 sequence is CASSWGTGVNQPQHF. DNA for the CDR3: TGTGCCAGCAGTTGGGGGACAGGGGTAAATCAGCCCCAGCATTTT.

The rearrangement links TRBV5-8 to TRBJ1-5; D is unresolved. Germline V gene lookup returns CDR1 SGHTS and CDR2 YDEGEE. CDR3 length: 18 amino acids. Trimming removed 0 bases from V and 0 bases from J, with 16 bases in between. The CDR3 sequence is CASSLVGAPTFSNQPQHF. The CDR3 region has the DNA TGTGCCAGCAGCTTGGTCGGAGCCCCCACTTTTAGCAATCAGCCCCAGCATTTT.

The V gene is TRBV2, the J gene TRBJ1-4; D ambiguous. Trimming shortened V by 10 bases and J by 4 bases, and 10 bases separated the two germline ends. Germline lookup yields CDR1 SNHLY and CDR2 FYNNEI. The CDR3 is 12 amino acids. Here the CDR3 reads CATSVINEKLFF. The CDR3 nucleotides are TGTGCCACCTCGGTCATTAATGAAAAACTGTTTTTT.

This sequence joins TRBV23-1 and TRBJ2-7; TRBD1 matches at 8 bases. TRBV23-1 is an open reading frame whose function is uncertain. V shed 4 bases, J shed 3 bases, and the junction held 11 bases outside the gene matches. This CDR3 contains 16 residues. CDR3 sequence: CASSPTRDRNRYEQYF. The CDR3 DNA follows: TGCGCCAGCAGTCCCACCAGGGACAGGAATCGCTACGAGCAGTACTTC.

V is TRBV3-1 (or the pseudogene TRBV3-2) and J is TRBJ2-3; D unclear. This CDR3 has 13 amino acids. The germline gives CDR1 LGHDT, CDR2 YNNKEL (reference sequence). The V end lost 6 bases, the J end lost 1 base, and 8 bases lay between the germline ends. CDR3 region: CASRQRGTDTQYF. The CDR3 bases are TGTGCCAGCAGGCAGCGCGGCACAGATACGCAGTATTTT.

The count of this clone is one. The chain links TRBV2 to TRBJ1-1; no reliable D call. V was cut by 4 bases and J by 0 bases, with 6 bases left in between. The CDR3 sequence is 13 residues long. Germline-derived CDR1 and CDR2 are SNHLY and FYNNEI. The CDR3 DNA is TGTGCCAGCAGTGGCCAGGTGAACACTGAAGCTTTCTTT. Residues: CASSGQVNTEAFF.

V gene TRBV24-1 combines with J gene TRBJ2-5; 7 bases line up with TRBD2. The CDR3 is 16 residues long. The V gene's germline CDR1 is KGHDR and CDR2 SFDVKD. The V gene end was trimmed by 6 bases and the J gene end by 5 bases; junction bases not matched to a gene: 14. CDR3 protein: CATSKPSGLLGETQYF. The CDR3 nucleotides are TGTGCCACCAGTAAGCCCTCGGGACTATTAGGGGAGACCCAGTACTTC.

The chain uses TRBV19 and TRBJ2-7, with no clear D. Germline values: CDR1 LNHDA, CDR2 SQIVND (reference sequence). Trimming took off 1 base at V and 5 bases at J, with 6 bases between the two ends. The CDR3 contains 12 residues. DNA for the CDR3: TGTGCCAGTAGTATAGGCCCAGACGAGCAGTACTTC. Translation gives CASSIGPDEQYF.

In this sample, this clone turned up once. This rearrangement joins TRBV18 to TRBJ1-1; D might be TRBD1 (5 bases). V gave up 4 bases and J gave up 5 bases, with 11 bases separating them. The CDR3 loop spans 13 amino acids. Germline V gives CDR1 KGHSH, CDR2 LQKENI. Here the CDR3 DNA reads TGTGCCAGCTCACAACAGGCAGGGACTGAAGCTTTCTTT. Amino acids: CASSQQAGTEAFF.